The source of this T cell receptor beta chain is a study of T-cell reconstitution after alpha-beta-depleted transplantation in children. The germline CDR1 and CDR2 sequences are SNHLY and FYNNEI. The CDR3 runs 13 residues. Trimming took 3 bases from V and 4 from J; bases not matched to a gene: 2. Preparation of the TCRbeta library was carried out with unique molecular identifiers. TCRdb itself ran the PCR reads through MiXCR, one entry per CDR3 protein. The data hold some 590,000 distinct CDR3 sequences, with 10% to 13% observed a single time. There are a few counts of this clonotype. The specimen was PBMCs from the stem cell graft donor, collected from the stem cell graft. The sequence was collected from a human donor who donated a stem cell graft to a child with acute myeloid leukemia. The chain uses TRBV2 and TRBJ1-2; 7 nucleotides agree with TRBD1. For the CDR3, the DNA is TGTGCCAGCAGTGACAGACAGGGCTATGGCTACACCTTC. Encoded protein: CASSDRQGYGYTF.